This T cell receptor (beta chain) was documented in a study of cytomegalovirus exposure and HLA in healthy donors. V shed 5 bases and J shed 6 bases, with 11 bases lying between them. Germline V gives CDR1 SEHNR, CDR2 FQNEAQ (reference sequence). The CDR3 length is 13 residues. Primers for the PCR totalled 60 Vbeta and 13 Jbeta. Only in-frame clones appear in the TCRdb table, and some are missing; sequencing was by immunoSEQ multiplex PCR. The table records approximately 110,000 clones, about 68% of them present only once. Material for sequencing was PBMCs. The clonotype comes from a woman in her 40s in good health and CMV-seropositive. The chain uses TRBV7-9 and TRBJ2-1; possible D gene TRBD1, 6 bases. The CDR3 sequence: CASSGGQVNEQFF. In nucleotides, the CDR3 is TGTGCCAGCAGCGGGGGACAAGTCAATGAGCAGTTCTTC. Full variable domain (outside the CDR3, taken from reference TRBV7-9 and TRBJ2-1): DTGVSQNPRHKITKRGQNVTFRCDPISEHNRLYWYRQTLGQGPEFLTYFQNEAQLEKSRLLSDRFSAERPKGSFSTLEIQRTEQGDSAMYLCASSGGQVNEQFFGPGTRLTVL.